Each of the 8 T cell receptor beta chains below was sequenced from the same sample in a study of identical twins. TCRdb reanalysed the 5' RACE reads using MiXCR and keeps one entry per CDR3 protein. The table includes just under 550,000 distinct CDR3 sequences, roughly 15% detected once. The sample was also linked to a second study, of yellow fever vaccine responses in identical twins.

Source material: CD4+ T cells sorted from blood. Every receptor here comes from a woman between 18 and 29 years old in good health.

V and J are TRBV21-1 and TRBJ2-7; the table's D call TRBD1 went unverified against the DNA. TRBV21-1 is an annotated pseudogene. This CDR3 has 15 amino acids. In nucleotides, the CDR3 is TGTGCCAGCAGCTCATCCTTCGGGACAGGTTACGAGCAGTACGTC. Residues: CASSSSFGTGYEQYV.

The chain joins TRBV2 to TRBJ1-3; D is ambiguous. The CDR3 loop spans 15 amino acids. From germline, CDR1 is SNHLY and CDR2 FYNNEI. Between the trimmed V and J ends, which lost 5 bases and 0 bases, there was a span of 11 bases. The DNA for the CDR3 is TGTGCCAGCAGTCCCGACGGTATCTCTGGAAACACCATATATTTT. Its protein is CASSPDGISGNTIYF. Drawing the rest from reference TRBV2 and TRBJ1-3, the complete variable domain is EPEVTQTPSHQVTQMGQEVILRCVPISNHLYFYWYRQILGQKVEFLVSFYNNEISEKSEIFDDQFSVERPDGSNFTLKIRSTKLEDSAMYFCASSPDGISGNTIYFGEGSWLTVV.

This clonotype was counted a few times. The chain has TRBV4-1 and TRBJ2-3; D tentatively fits TRBD1 or TRBD2 (5 bases each). Trimming removed 1 base at V and 0 bases at J, with 14 bases between. CDR1 and CDR2 from the germline V gene are MGHRA and YSYEKL. The length of the CDR3 is 17 residues. The CDR3 loop reads CASSQGWSRDSTDTQYF. The CDR3 DNA is TGCGCCAGCAGCCAAGGTTGGTCCCGGGACAGCACAGATACGCAGTATTTT.

This clonotype was observed a few times. The CDR3 loop is CASIRDSSYEQYF. The CDR3 DNA reads TGTGCCAGCATCCGGGACTCGTCCTACGAGCAGTACTTC. J is TRBJ2-7 and V is TRBV2; D perhaps matches TRBD2 (6 bases). Germline V lookup: CDR1 SNHLY, CDR2 FYNNEI. Trimming cost V 7 bases and J 1 base, with 11 bases left between them. CDR3 length: 13 residues.

This clonotype was counted only a few times. CDR3: CSAFTPDTQYF. CDR3 coding DNA: TGCAGTGCCTTCACTCCAGATACGCAGTATTTT. The rearrangement joins TRBV20-1 to TRBJ2-3; D call uncertain. CDR3 size: 11 residues. The germline gives CDR1 DFQATT, CDR2 SNEGSKA (reference sequence). V lost 6 bases and J 4 bases, leaving 8 bases between the germline ends.

In its sample, this clonotype was seen a few times. The chain is built from TRBV10-3 and TRBJ1-5; 8 bases line up with TRBD1. The CDR3 runs 12 residues. CDR1 and CDR2 (germline): ENHRY, SYGVKD. Losses at the gene ends were 8 bases for V and 4 bases for J; bases not matched to a gene: 1. CDR3 bases: TGTGCCATCGGACAGGGAAATCAGCCCCAGCATTTT. Its translation is CAIGQGNQPQHF.

This clonotype turned up a few times. The V call is TRBV10-3, the J call TRBJ2-3, with TRBD1 as a possible D gene (5 bases). In germline, CDR1 is ENHRY, CDR2 SYGVKD. The CDR3 has 13 residues. Trimming stripped 7 bases from V and 4 bases from J, with 12 bases between. This chain's CDR3 is CAITQGFADTQYF. CDR3 DNA sequence: TGTGCCATCACCCAGGGTTTTGCAGATACGCAGTATTTT.

The sample holds a few counts of this clonotype. The gene calls are TRBV10-2 and TRBJ2-6; D gene uncertain. V was shortened by 10 bases and J by 2 bases, with 12 bases between the two germline ends. The germline CDR1 and CDR2 sequences are WSHSY and SAAADI. The CDR3 sequence is 14 residues long. The CDR3 DNA follows: TGCGCCACCCGAGGTGGGGCTGGGGCCAACGTCCTGACTTTC. Its protein is CATRGGAGANVLTF.